One and the same sample provided the 21 T cell receptor beta chains below, sequenced in a study of blood T cell repertoires in COVID-19. Libraries were prepared by immunoSEQ multiplex PCR; TCRdb keeps only in-frame clonotypes and omits some of them. The sample shows more than 20,000 clones, 80% to 90% of them seen only once. Sequencing was performed on peripheral blood. The receptors originated from a human donor with active COVID-19. The donor label of this sample is uncertain.

This clone has just one count. The chain has TRBV7-2 and TRBJ2-5, with 8 bases that match TRBD1. Germline V gene sequence: CDR1 SGHTA, CDR2 FQGNSA. CDR3 length: 15 residues. After removal of 0 bases from V and 5 bases from J, the junction contained 5 bases not matched to a gene. CDR3: CASSLAGQGGETQYF. The CDR3 coding sequence is TGTGCCAGCAGCTTAGCTGGACAGGGCGGGGAGACCCAGTACTTC.

The chain combines TRBV27 with TRBJ1-4; D gene unclear. The V end lost 4 bases, the J end lost 5 bases, and 20 bases lay between the germline ends. The V gene's germline CDR1 is MNHEY and CDR2 SMNVEV (reference sequence). The CDR3 totals 17 residues. This chain's CDR3 is CASSSGVGNSLNEKLFF. The CDR3 DNA reads as TGTGCCAGCAGTTCAGGTGTCGGGAACAGTTTGAATGAAAAACTGTTTTTT.

The rearrangement uses TRBV6-1 and TRBJ1-2; 8 bases agree with TRBD1. CDR1 MNHNS and CDR2 SASEGT come from the germline V gene. The ends lost 3 bases at V and 2 bases at J; junction bases unmatched: 2. This CDR3 contains 14 residues. Written as DNA, the CDR3 is TGTGCCAGCAGTGAGGGACAGGCCAACTATGGCTACACCTTC. It codes for CASSEGQANYGYTF.

This clone has a handful of counts. The chain recombines TRBV11-3 with TRBJ2-5, with 12 bases aligning to TRBD2. Germline V gene data show CDR1 as SGHNT and CDR2 as YENEEA. The CDR3 extends over 15 amino acids. Trimming removed 5 bases from V and 4 bases from J; junction bases left unmatched: 5. The CDR3 region has the DNA TGTGCCAGCAGCCCGTCTAGCGGGGGGGGAGAGACCCAGTACTTC. It codes for CASSPSSGGGETQYF.

The chain joins TRBV6-5 to TRBJ1-6; no clear D. V was shortened by 2 bases and J by 9 bases, with 5 bases between the two germline ends. The CDR3 is made up of 12 amino acids. The V gene's germline CDR1 is MNHEY and CDR2 SVGAGI. CDR3 amino acids: CASSYGGSPLHF. In DNA form, the CDR3 reads TGTGCCAGCAGTTACGGCGGTTCACCCCTCCACTTT.

The genes are TRBV3-1 (or the pseudogene TRBV3-2) and TRBJ2-3; 8 bases map to TRBD1. The ends lost 4 bases at V and 3 bases at J; junction bases unmatched: 18. Germline CDR1 LGHDT, CDR2 YNNKEL (reference sequence). CDR3 length: 19 residues. Here the CDR3 reads CASSPARYNQGATTDTQYF. In DNA, the CDR3 is TGTGCCAGCAGCCCAGCCCGCTATAACCAGGGGGCTACGACAGATACGCAGTATTTT.

The chain recombines TRBV6-5 with TRBJ2-7; 11 bases agree with TRBD1. CDR3 size: 12 residues. Germline CDR1 reads MNHEY; CDR2 reads SVGAGI. V gave up 6 bases and J gave up 6 bases; unmatched junction bases: 1. CDR3 DNA sequence: TGTGCCAGCAGGGACAGGGGGCGCGAGCAGTACTTC. It encodes CASRDRGREQYF.

The V call is TRBV5-6, the J call TRBJ1-5; TRBD1 aligns across 7 bases. V was pared by 2 bases and J by 5 bases, with 4 bases of the junction left unmatched. The V gene's germline CDR1 is SGHDT and CDR2 YYEEEE. This CDR3 has 14 residues. CDR3 DNA sequence: TGTGCCAGCAGCTTCGGACAGGTCCATCAGCCCCAGCATTTT. This gives the protein CASSFGQVHQPQHF.

The rearrangement uses TRBV6-5 and TRBJ2-1, with 11 positions matching TRBD2. V gave up 0 bases and J gave up 6 bases; unmatched junction bases: 4. Germline-derived CDR1 and CDR2 are MNHEY and SVGAGI. The CDR3 is made up of 16 amino acids. The CDR3 DNA follows: TGTGCCAGCAGTTACTCGCGACTAGCGGGGACCAATGAGCAGTTCTTC. This translates into CASSYSRLAGTNEQFF.

The chain links TRBV11-2 to TRBJ1-2; D is uncertain. V gave up 5 bases and J gave up 5 bases, with 18 bases separating them. The CDR3 loop spans 15 amino acids. Germline CDR1 reads SGHAT; CDR2 reads FQNNGV. The CDR3 bases are TGTGCCAGCAGCCCGAATGGGCAGGCCATGTATGGCTACACCTTC. This sequence encodes CASSPNGQAMYGYTF.

CDR3 sequence: CASGFRDKSMNTEAFF. The CDR3 nucleotides read TGTGCCAGCGGGTTCCGGGACAAAAGTATGAACACTGAAGCTTTCTTT. The chain joins TRBV7-8 to TRBJ1-1, with D perhaps matching TRBD1 (6 bases). CDR3 length: 16 amino acids. The V end was cut by 8 bases, the J end by 0 bases, with 19 bases between. Germline loops: CDR1 SGHVS, CDR2 FQNEAQ. The whole variable domain, remainder taken from reference TRBV7-8 and TRBJ1-1, is GAGVSQSPRYKVAKRGQDVALRCDPISGHVSLFWYQQALGQGPEFLTYFQNEAQLDKSGLPSDRFFAERPEGSVSTLKIQRTQQEDSAVYLCASGFRDKSMNTEAFFGQGTRLTVV.

V and J are TRBV12-3 or TRBV12-4 and TRBJ2-7; D is unclear. The CDR3 contains 11 residues. Trimming left V 3 bases short and J 7 bases short, with 7 bases between. CDR3: CASSLAREQYF. Written as DNA, the CDR3 is TGTGCCAGCAGTTTGGCCCGTGAGCAGTACTTC.

The rearrangement joins TRBV29-1 to TRBJ1-1; 10 bases align to TRBD1. The ends lost 4 bases at V and 3 bases at J; junction bases unmatched: 2. This CDR3 contains 13 residues. Looked up from germline, CDR1 is SQVTM and CDR2 is ANQGSEA. The CDR3 protein is CSVGQGADTEAFF. DNA for the CDR3: TGCAGCGTTGGACAGGGGGCGGACACTGAAGCTTTCTTT.

Only a few counts were recorded for this clone. The V call is TRBV4-1, the J call TRBJ1-6; tentative D call: TRBD1 (6 bases). Germline values: CDR1 MGHRA, CDR2 YSYEKL. V dropped 4 bases and J dropped 8 bases, with 15 bases sitting between them. The CDR3 has 15 residues. DNA for the CDR3: TGCGCCAGCAGCCGTACAGGGCAGTTAGATTCACCCCTCCACTTT. This gives the protein CASSRTGQLDSPLHF.

V is TRBV10-3 and J is TRBJ2-5, with 9 bases lining up with TRBD2. The CDR3 has 15 amino acids. Germline values: CDR1 ENHRY, CDR2 SYGVKD. V gave up 4 bases and J gave up 5 bases; unmatched junction bases: 8. The CDR3 loop reads CAISGGGGARETQYF. The CDR3 DNA sequence: TGTGCCATCAGTGGGGGCGGGGGGGCGAGGGAGACCCAGTACTTC.

The chain uses TRBV5-5 and TRBJ2-7; 11 bases align to TRBD1. V trimming: 4 bases; J trimming: 2 bases; junction bases outside the gene matches: 2. The CDR3 length is 14 residues. Germline CDR1 is SGHKS and CDR2 is YYEKEE (reference sequence). The CDR3 coding sequence is TGTGCCAGCAGCCCGGGACAGGGGGCCTACGAGCAGTACTTC. Protein product: CASSPGQGAYEQYF.

V usage is TRBV2 and J usage is TRBJ2-7; 7 bases fit TRBD1. The CDR3 covers 13 residues. With 7 bases clipped from V and 2 bases from J, the junction kept 5 bases outside the gene matches. Germline CDR1 reads SNHLY; CDR2 reads FYNNEI. The CDR3 is CASMVTGAYEQYF. The CDR3 DNA reads as TGTGCCAGCATGGTAACAGGGGCCTACGAGCAGTACTTC.

V is TRBV4-1 and J is TRBJ2-1; D not certain. The V gene's germline CDR1 is MGHRA and CDR2 YSYEKL. This CDR3 has 16 residues. V was cut by 0 bases and J by 0 bases, with 9 bases left in between. CDR3 DNA sequence: TGCGCCAGCAGCCAAGATCTGCAGAACTCCTACAATGAGCAGTTCTTC. Protein sequence: CASSQDLQNSYNEQFF.

The chain couples TRBV5-3 to TRBJ2-1; 9 positions agree with TRBD1. TRBV5-3 qualifies as an ORF whose function is uncertain. J gave up 4 bases and V 5 bases, and 7 bases lay outside the gene matches. The CDR3 length is 15 residues. The CDR3 region is CARRVRDRDYNEQFF. CDR3 coding DNA: TGTGCCAGAAGGGTGCGGGACAGGGATTACAATGAGCAGTTCTTC.

This clone has only one observation. The chain combines TRBV14 with TRBJ1-2, with 7 positions matching TRBD1. Germline loops: CDR1 SGHDN, CDR2 FVKESK. The CDR3 is 14 amino acids. Trimming at V came to 4 bases and at J to 7 bases, leaving 9 bases not matched to a gene. The CDR3 protein is CASSPGTVGGGYTF. The CDR3 region has the DNA TGTGCCAGCAGCCCCGGGACAGTCGGAGGTGGCTACACCTTC.

The V call is TRBV24-1, the J call TRBJ2-7; D is possibly TRBD1 (6 bases). V was trimmed by 9 bases and J by 0 bases, leaving 8 bases between them. Germline-derived CDR1 and CDR2 are KGHDR and SFDVKD. This CDR3 region has 12 residues. The CDR3 reads CATRDTSYEQYF. The DNA of the CDR3 is TGTGCCACCCGGGACACCTCCTACGAGCAGTACTTC.